Below, 20 T cell receptor beta chains from the same sample are listed, as sequenced in a study of blood T cell repertoires in COVID-19. The data were produced by immunoSEQ multiplex PCR, yet TCRdb's version contains in-frame clones alone and is incomplete. Of around 450,000 clones listed, approximately 86% are singletons. The sequenced material came from PBMCs or T cells enriched from blood (not recorded which). Receptors were obtained from a woman between 18 and 30 years old who had recovered from COVID-19.

V usage is TRBV27 and J usage is TRBJ1-2, with 7 nucleotides matching TRBD1. Losses at the gene ends were 6 bases for V and 4 bases for J; bases not matched to a gene: 2. This CDR3 has 12 amino acids. CDR1 is MNHEY, CDR2 SMNVEV, per germline (reference sequence). The chain's CDR3 is CASRGTAYGYTF. CDR3 coding DNA: TGTGCCAGCAGGGGGACAGCCTATGGCTACACCTTC.

The chain couples TRBV19 to TRBJ2-7; 8 nucleotides align to TRBD1. From germline, CDR1 is LNHDA and CDR2 SQIVND (reference sequence). Trimming at V came to 3 bases and at J to 4 bases, leaving 8 bases not matched to a gene. The CDR3 spans 15 residues. The CDR3 region has the DNA TGTGCCAGTAGTATTGGTGCAGGGGGCACGTACGAGCAGTACTTC. It codes for CASSIGAGGTYEQYF.

The J gene is TRBJ1-2, the V gene TRBV19; 7 bases are a match to TRBD1. V gave up 7 bases and J gave up 2 bases; unmatched junction bases: 7. The CDR3 has 14 amino acids. Germline V gives CDR1 LNHDA, CDR2 SQIVND (reference sequence). The CDR3 loop reads CASTWTGQNYGYTF. The CDR3, as DNA: TGTGCCAGTACCTGGACAGGACAAAACTATGGCTACACCTTC.

The chain employs TRBV29-1 and TRBJ1-4; 7 positions agree with TRBD1. CDR1 and CDR2 from the germline V gene are SQVTM and ANQGSEA. V trimming: 4 bases; J trimming: 2 bases; junction bases outside the gene matches: 4. The CDR3 runs 14 residues. As DNA, the CDR3 is TGCAGCGTTGGTTGGACAGGTACTAATGAAAAACTGTTTTTT. Residues: CSVGWTGTNEKLFF.

The chain has TRBV19 and TRBJ1-4; D is ambiguous. The CDR3 runs to 14 residues. V was pared by 5 bases and J by 1 base, with 8 bases between. From germline, CDR1 is LNHDA and CDR2 SQIVND (reference sequence). This CDR3 is CASSFPGTNEKLFF. The CDR3 nucleotides are TGTGCCAGTAGTTTTCCGGGAACTAATGAAAAACTGTTTTTT.

The V gene is TRBV3-1 (or the pseudogene TRBV3-2), the J gene TRBJ2-7; possibly TRBD2 for D (5 bases). This CDR3 region has 14 residues. Looked up from germline, CDR1 is LGHDT and CDR2 is YNNKEL (reference sequence). The germline V and J ends were trimmed by 0 bases and 0 bases, with 6 bases remaining between them. As DNA, the CDR3 is TGTGCCAGCAGCCAAGAGGAGGACTCCTACGAGCAGTACTTC. Encoded protein: CASSQEEDSYEQYF.

This sequence joins TRBV2 and TRBJ1-3; no clear D. V gave up 5 bases and J gave up 2 bases, with 7 bases separating them. The CDR3 runs 13 residues. Germline V gives CDR1 SNHLY, CDR2 FYNNEI. Here the CDR3 reads CASSTEAGNTIYF. CDR3 sequence (DNA): TGTGCCAGCAGTACAGAAGCTGGAAACACCATATATTTT.

V is TRBV28 and J is TRBJ2-7, with D perhaps matching TRBD1 (5 bases). Trimming shortened V by 4 bases and J by 0 bases, and 10 bases separated the two germline ends. The CDR3 spans 14 residues. The germline V gene has CDR1 MDHEN and CDR2 SYDVKM. CDR3 nucleotides: TGTGCCAGCAGTTACGCAGACAGCTCCTACGAGCAGTACTTC. Encoded protein: CASSYADSSYEQYF.

The rearrangement joins TRBV4-1 to TRBJ2-3, with D perhaps matching TRBD1 (6 bases). This CDR3 spans 15 amino acids. CDR1 is MGHRA and CDR2 is YSYEKL in the germline V gene. V shed 2 bases and J shed 4 bases, with 13 bases lying between them. As DNA, the CDR3 is TGCGCCAGCAGCCAACACGGACAGAGACCAGATACGCAGTATTTT. Protein sequence: CASSQHGQRPDTQYF.

The chain combines TRBV19 with TRBJ1-1; maybe TRBD1 (5 bases). From germline, CDR1 is LNHDA and CDR2 SQIVND (reference sequence). The CDR3 is 15 residues long. V dropped 5 bases and J dropped 4 bases, with 17 bases sitting between them. The CDR3, as DNA: TGTGCCAGTAGTCCCTATGGGGGGACGGGCACTGAAGCTTTCTTT. Its protein product is CASSPYGGTGTEAFF.

As for this clone: This specimen includes other DNA sequences encoding the same CDR3. The V and J genes are TRBV30 and TRBJ2-7, with D uncertain. This CDR3 contains 12 residues. The germline V gene has CDR1 GTSNPN and CDR2 SVGIG (reference sequence). V lost 0 bases and J lost 3, with 6 bases in between. The chain's CDR3 is CAWSVGGYEQYF. For the CDR3, the DNA is TGTGCCTGGAGTGTCGGCGGCTACGAGCAGTACTTC.

The genes are TRBV29-1 and TRBJ2-7; D call uncertain. Germline loops: CDR1 SQVTM, CDR2 ANQGSEA. Trimming shortened V by 3 bases and J by 7 bases, and 10 bases separated the two germline ends. This CDR3 has 11 residues. The CDR3 reads CSVDTLREQYF. CDR3 in DNA: TGCAGCGTTGACACCCTACGGGAGCAGTACTTC.

Concerning this clone: The junction departs from the called germline gene at one end, perhaps through a read error. The chain employs TRBV2 and TRBJ1-6; 7 bases map to TRBD1. The CDR3 consists of 12 residues. Germline V gives CDR1 SNHLY, CDR2 FYNNEI. CDR3 DNA: TGTGCCAGCGGGACAGCTGAAGACGCCTCCGGCTTT. It translates to CASGTAEDASGF.

V gene TRBV9 combines with J gene TRBJ2-5; D gene ambiguous. Germline lookup yields CDR1 SGDLS and CDR2 YYNGEE. The CDR3 is 14 residues long. V shed 0 bases and J shed 1 base, with 7 bases lying between them. The CDR3 bases are TGTGCCAGCAGCGTAGTCCCACTCCAAGAGACCCAGTACTTC. Translating gives CASSVVPLQETQYF.

This clone was counted between two and nine times. The chain carries TRBV19 and TRBJ2-2; D gene uncertain. The CDR3 is made up of 17 amino acids. The V end was cut by 3 bases, the J end by 0 bases, with 14 bases between. CDR1 and CDR2 from the germline V gene are LNHDA and SQIVND (reference sequence). In DNA form, the CDR3 reads TGTGCCAGTAGTATTGTGAGAGAACCCGCGAACACCGGGGAGCTGTTTTTT. Protein sequence: CASSIVREPANTGELFF.

J is TRBJ1-2 and V is TRBV5-1, with D maybe TRBD1 (6 bases). The CDR3 loop spans 17 amino acids. V was cut by 2 bases and J by 0 bases, with 17 bases left in between. Germline CDR1 is SGHRS and CDR2 is YFSETQ. Here the CDR3 DNA reads TGCGCCAGCAGCTTTCGGGACAAGCCGACTCCTAACTATGGCTACACCTTC. Translated, it gives CASSFRDKPTPNYGYTF.

This chain links TRBV10-3 with TRBJ1-4, with unresolved D. Germline assignment: CDR1 ENHRY and CDR2 SYGVKD. V lost 3 bases, J lost 4 bases, and 3 bases lay in between. CDR3 length: 12 residues. CDR3 residues: CAISDRNEKLFF. CDR3 DNA: TGTGCCATCAGTGACCGTAATGAAAAACTGTTTTTT.

This chain links TRBV5-1 with TRBJ1-6; perhaps TRBD1 as D (5 bases). Germline values: CDR1 SGHRS, CDR2 YFSETQ. This CDR3 contains 15 residues. V shed 4 bases and J shed 7 bases, with 15 bases lying between them. The CDR3 DNA sequence: TGCGCCAGCAGCCAAAGCCAGGGCAGGAATTCACCCCTCCACTTT. This codes for CASSQSQGRNSPLHF.

The chain is built from TRBV19 and TRBJ2-1; the D gene is possibly TRBD2 (6 bases). V gave up 4 bases and J gave up 5 bases, with 15 bases separating them. The CDR3 loop spans 15 amino acids. Looked up from germline, CDR1 is LNHDA and CDR2 is SQIVND (reference sequence). This CDR3 is CASSTGSGLNNEQFF. CDR3 in DNA: TGTGCCAGTAGTACAGGTAGCGGTTTAAACAATGAGCAGTTCTTC.

J is TRBJ2-3 and V is TRBV7-2; D not resolved. Trimming removed 5 bases from V and 5 bases from J, with 17 bases in between. This CDR3 has 15 amino acids. In germline, CDR1 is SGHTA, CDR2 FQGNSA. CDR3 loop: CASSHTDVHRDTQYF. In DNA form, the CDR3 reads TGTGCCAGCAGCCATACTGACGTCCACAGAGATACGCAGTATTTT.